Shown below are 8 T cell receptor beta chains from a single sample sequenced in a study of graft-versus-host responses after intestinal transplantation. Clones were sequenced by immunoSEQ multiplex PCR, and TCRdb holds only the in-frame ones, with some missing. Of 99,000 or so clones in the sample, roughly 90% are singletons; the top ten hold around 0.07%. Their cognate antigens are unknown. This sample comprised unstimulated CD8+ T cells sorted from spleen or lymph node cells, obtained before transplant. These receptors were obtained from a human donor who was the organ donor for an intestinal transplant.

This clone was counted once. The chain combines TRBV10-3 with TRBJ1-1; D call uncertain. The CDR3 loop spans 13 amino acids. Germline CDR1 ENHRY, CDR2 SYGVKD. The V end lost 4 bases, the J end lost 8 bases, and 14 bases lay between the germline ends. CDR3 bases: TGTGCCATCAGTGTATTAGAATCGGGGGAAGCTTTCTTT. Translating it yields CAISVLESGEAFF.

CDR3 loop: CATFSPGVDEAFF. Here the CDR3 DNA reads TGCGCCACCTTCTCCCCCGGGGTGGACGAAGCTTTCTTT. V is TRBV10-2 and J is TRBJ1-1; D is unresolved. The CDR3 runs 13 residues. Germline CDR1 and CDR2: WSHSY and SAAADI. With 10 bases removed from V and 8 bases from J, the gap between germline ends came to 20 bases.

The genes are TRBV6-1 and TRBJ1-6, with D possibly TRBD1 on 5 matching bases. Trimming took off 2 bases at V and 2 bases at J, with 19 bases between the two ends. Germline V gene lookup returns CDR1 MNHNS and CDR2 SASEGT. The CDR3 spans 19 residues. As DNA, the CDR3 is TGTGCCAGCAGTGAATGGAGTGGGGCAGGGCTAACCTATAATTCACCCCTCCACTTT. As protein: CASSEWSGAGLTYNSPLHF.

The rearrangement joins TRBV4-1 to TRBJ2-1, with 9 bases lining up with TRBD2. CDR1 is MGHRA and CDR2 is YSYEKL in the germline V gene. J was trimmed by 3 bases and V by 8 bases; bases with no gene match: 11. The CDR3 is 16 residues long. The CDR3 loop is CASGGVAGAFYNEQFF. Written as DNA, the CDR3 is TGCGCCAGCGGGGGGGTAGCGGGGGCCTTCTACAATGAGCAGTTCTTC.

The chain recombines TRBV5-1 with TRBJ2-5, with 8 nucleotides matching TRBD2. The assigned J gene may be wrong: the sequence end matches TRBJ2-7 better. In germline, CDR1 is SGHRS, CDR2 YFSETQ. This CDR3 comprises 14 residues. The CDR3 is CASTLMGLVDEQYF. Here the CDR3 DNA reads TGCGCCAGCACCCTTATGGGACTAGTAGACGAGCAGTACTTC.

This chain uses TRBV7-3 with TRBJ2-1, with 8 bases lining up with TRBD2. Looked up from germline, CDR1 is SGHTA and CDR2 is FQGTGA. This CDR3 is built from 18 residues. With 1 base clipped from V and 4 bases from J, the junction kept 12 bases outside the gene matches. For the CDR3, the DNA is TGTGCCAGCAGCTTAAACCCTAGCGGGCCGGGGTCGTACAATGAGCAGTTCTTC. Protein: CASSLNPSGPGSYNEQFF.

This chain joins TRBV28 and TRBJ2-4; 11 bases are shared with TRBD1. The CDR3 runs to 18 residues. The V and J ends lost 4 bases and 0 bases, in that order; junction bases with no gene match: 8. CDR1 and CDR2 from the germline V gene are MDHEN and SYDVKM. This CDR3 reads CASSYRTGGRLAKNIQYF. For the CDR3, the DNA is TGTGCCAGCAGTTACCGGACAGGGGGCCGACTAGCCAAAAACATTCAGTACTTC.

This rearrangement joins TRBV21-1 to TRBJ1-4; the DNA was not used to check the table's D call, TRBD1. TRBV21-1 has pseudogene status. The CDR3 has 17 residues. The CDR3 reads CASSHNSDSATNEKLFF. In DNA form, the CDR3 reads TGTGCCAGCAGCCACAACTCTGACAGCGCAACTAATGAAAAACTGTTTTTT.